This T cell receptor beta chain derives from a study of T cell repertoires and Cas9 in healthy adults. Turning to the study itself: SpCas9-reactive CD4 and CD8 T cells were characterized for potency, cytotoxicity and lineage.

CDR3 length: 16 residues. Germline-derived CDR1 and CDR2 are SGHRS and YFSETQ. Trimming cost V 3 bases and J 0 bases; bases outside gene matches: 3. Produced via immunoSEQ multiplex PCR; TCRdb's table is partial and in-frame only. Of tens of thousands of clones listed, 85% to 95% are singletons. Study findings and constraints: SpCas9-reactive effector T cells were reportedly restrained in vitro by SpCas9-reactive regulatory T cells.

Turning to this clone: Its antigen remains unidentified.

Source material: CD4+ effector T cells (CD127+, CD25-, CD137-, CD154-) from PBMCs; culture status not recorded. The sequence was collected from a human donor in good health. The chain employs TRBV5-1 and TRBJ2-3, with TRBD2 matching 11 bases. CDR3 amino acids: CASSSGLAGSTDTQYF. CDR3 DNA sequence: TGCGCCAGCAGCTCAGGACTAGCGGGTAGCACAGATACGCAGTATTTT.